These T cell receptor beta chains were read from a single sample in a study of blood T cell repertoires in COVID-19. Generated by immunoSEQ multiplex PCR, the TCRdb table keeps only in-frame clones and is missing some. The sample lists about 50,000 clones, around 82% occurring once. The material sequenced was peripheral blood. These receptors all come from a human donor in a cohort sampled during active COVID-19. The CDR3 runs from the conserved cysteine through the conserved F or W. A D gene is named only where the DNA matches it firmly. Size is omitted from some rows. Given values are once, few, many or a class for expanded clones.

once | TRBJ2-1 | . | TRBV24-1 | TGTGCCACCAGTGACGATGACAGCCGGTCCTACAATGAGCAGTTCTTC | CATSDDDSRSYNEQFF
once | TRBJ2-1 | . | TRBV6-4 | TGTGCCAGCAGTACGAAGATGGCCGGGAACAATGAGCAGTTCTTC | CASSTKMAGNNEQFF
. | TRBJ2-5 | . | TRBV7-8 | TGTGCCAGCAGCTTAGCCGACGGACAGATCCAAGAGACCCAGTACTTC | CASSLADGQIQETQYF
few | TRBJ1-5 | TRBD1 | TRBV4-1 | TGCGCCAGCAGCCAGGGACAGGGGCCCCAGCATTTT | CASSQGQGPQHF
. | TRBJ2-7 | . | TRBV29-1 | TGCAGCGTTCAAGGGCAGGGGTACGAGCAGTACTTC | CSVQGQGYEQYF
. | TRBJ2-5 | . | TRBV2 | TGTGCCAGCGAGGAAGAGACCCAGTACTTC | CASEEETQYF
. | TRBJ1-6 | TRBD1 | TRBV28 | TGTGCCAGCAGTGCCCACGGACAGGGCCGCTCACCCCTCCACTTT | CASSAHGQGRSPLHF
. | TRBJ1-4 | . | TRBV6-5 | TGTGCCACGCTGCTCGGGGATAGGTCGGAAAAACTGTTTTTT | CATLLGDRSEKLFF
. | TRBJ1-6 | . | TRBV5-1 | TGCGCCAGCAGCCCGGGGGGCCAGGGCGGCTCACCCCTCCACTTT | CASSPGGQGGSPLHF
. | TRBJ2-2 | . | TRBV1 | TGCACCAGCAGCCAAGATCGGTGGAGGGGGGGTAACACCGGGGAGCTGTTTTTT | CTSSQDRWRGGNTGELFF
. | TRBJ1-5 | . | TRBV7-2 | TGTGCCAGCAGCACCGACACGTTCCGGCAGCCCCAGCATTTT | CASSTDTFRQPQHF
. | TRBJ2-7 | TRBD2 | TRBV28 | TGTGCCAGCAGTTTGGGAGGGCTGGTCGCGGACGAGCAGTACTTC | CASSLGGLVADEQYF
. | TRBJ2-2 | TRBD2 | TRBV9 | TGTGCCAGCAGTCCTAGCGGGGCCGGGGAGCTGTTTTTT | CASSPSGAGELFF
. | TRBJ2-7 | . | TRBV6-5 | TGTGCCAGCCGCGGGGACTCCTACGAGCAGTACTTC | CASRGDSYEQYF
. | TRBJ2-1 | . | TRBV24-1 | TGTGCCACCAGTGATCCGGACTATTGGGCTGGGGAGCAGTTCTTC | CATSDPDYWAGEQFF
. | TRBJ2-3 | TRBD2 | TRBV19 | TGTGCCAGTAGAGAGGGACTAGCGACGACAGATACGCAGTATTTT | CASREGLATTDTQYF
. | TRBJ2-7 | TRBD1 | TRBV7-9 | TGTGCCAGCAGCTCGTTGACAGGGGATGCGTCCTACGAGCAGTACTTC | CASSSLTGDASYEQYF
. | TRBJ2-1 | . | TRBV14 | TGTGCCAGCAGTCGGGGACACGGCTCCTACAATGAGCAGTTCTTC | CASSRGHGSYNEQFF
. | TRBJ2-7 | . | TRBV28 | TGTGCCAGCAGTTTGGTCCCCAGGTGGGACGAGCAGTACTTC | CASSLVPRWDEQYF
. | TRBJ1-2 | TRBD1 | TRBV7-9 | TGTGCCAGCAGCTTACTGGGACAGCTAGCCCGCAGCTATGGCTACACCTTC | CASSLLGQLARSYGYTF
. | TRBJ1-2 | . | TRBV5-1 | TGCGCCAGCAGCTTGGGGACAGAACTCTATGGCTACACCTTC | CASSLGTELYGYTF
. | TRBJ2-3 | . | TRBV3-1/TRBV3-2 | TGTGCCAGCAGCCGGGACAACACAGATACGCAGTATTTT | CASSRDNTDTQYF
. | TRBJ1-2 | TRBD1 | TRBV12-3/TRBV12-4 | TGTGCCAGCAGCTGGACAGGGCGAGACGGCTACACCTTC | CASSWTGRDGYTF
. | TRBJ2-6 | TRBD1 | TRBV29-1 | TGCAGCGTTGAAGGTGGACAGGACCGAACGGCCTCTGGGGCCAACGTCCTGACTTTC | CSVEGGQDRTASGANVLTF
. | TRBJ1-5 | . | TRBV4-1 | TGCGCCAGCCGAGCAGACTTTTTTTCCAATCAGCCCCAGCATTTT | CASRADFFSNQPQHF
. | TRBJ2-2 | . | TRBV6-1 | TGTGCCAGCAGTGTCCAACAGGCCTTCTCGAACACCGGGGAGCTGTTTTTT | CASSVQQAFSNTGELFF
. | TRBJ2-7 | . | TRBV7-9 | TGTGCCAGCAGCCGAGCCTACGAGCAGTACTTC | CASSRAYEQYF
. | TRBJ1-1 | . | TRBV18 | TGTGCCAGCTCACCACAGACAGCGAACACTGAAGCTTTCTTT | CASSPQTANTEAFF
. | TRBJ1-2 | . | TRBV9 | TGTGCCAGCAGCCTACAGGATAACTATGGCTACACCTTC | CASSLQDNYGYTF
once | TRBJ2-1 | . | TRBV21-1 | TGTGCCAGCAGCAAATCGGAGGGTCTCCCTAATGAGCAGTTCTTC | CASSKSEGLPNEQFF
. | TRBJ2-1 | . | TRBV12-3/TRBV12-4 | TGTGCCAGCAGACGCCCATCCGGGAATGAGCAGTTCTTC | CASRRPSGNEQFF
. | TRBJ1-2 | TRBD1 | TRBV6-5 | TGTGCCAGCAGCAACAGGGGGGATGGCTACACCTTC | CASSNRGDGYTF
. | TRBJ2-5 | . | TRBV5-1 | TGCGCCAGCAGCTCCTTGTACCAAGAGACCCAGTACTTC | CASSSLYQETQYF
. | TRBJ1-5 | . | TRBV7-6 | TGTGCCAGCAGCTTAGAAACTGGGACACCCGATAGCAATCAGCCCCAGCATTTT | CASSLETGTPDSNQPQHF
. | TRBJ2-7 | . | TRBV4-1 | TGCGCCAGCAGCCTAGGGAGTTCCTACGAGCAGTACTTC | CASSLGSSYEQYF